These T cell receptor beta chains were read from a single sample in a study of blood T cell repertoires in COVID-19. Profiling relied on immunoSEQ multiplex PCR, and the TCRdb table lists in-frame clones only, not all of them. This sample yields some 57,000 clones, of which 82% are seen a single time; 11% belongs to the top ten. The specimen sequenced was peripheral blood. The receptors shown here come from a man at least 80 years old with COVID-19, enrolled during active disease. Each CDR3 is given with its conserved first and last residue. The D gene is left open where the match is weak. Clone size is not always given. Where it is, it says once, few, many or a class for expanded clones.

NA,TRBV19,TRBD1,TRBJ2-3,TGTGCCAGTAGTGCCCGGGACAGGGGCACAGATACGCAGTATTTT,CASSARDRGTDTQYF
NA,TRBV6-6,NA,TRBJ2-1,TGTGCCACCCAAGGCGGGGGCGCCTACAATGAGCAGTTCTTC,CATQGGGAYNEQFF
few,TRBV5-4,NA,TRBJ1-2,TGTGCCAGCAGCTTGGACCCTTCGAGTGGCTACACCTTC,CASSLDPSSGYTF
NA,TRBV18,NA,TRBJ2-3,TGTGCCAGCTCACCTCAGGGGCCGAGCACAGATACGCAGTATTTT,CASSPQGPSTDTQYF
NA,TRBV18,NA,TRBJ1-4,TGTGCCAGCTCACCACGGCGGGGCAGGAGTAGTGATGAAAAACTGTTTTTT,CASSPRRGRSSDEKLFF
NA,TRBV5-1,NA,TRBJ2-3,TGCGCCAGCAGCTTGGGAGACAGGAGCACAGATACGCAGTATTTT,CASSLGDRSTDTQYF
few,TRBV6-5,NA,TRBJ2-3,TGTGCCAGCAGGGAGGGGGGGCTTGGAGATACGCAGTATTTT,CASREGGLGDTQYF
NA,TRBV7-9,NA,TRBJ1-2,TGTGCCAGCAGTTCAATCACTGAGGACTATGGCTACACCTTC,CASSSITEDYGYTF
NA,TRBV18,TRBD1,TRBJ1-2,TGTGCCAGCTCACCGGGACAGACTTTCTATGGCTACACCTTC,CASSPGQTFYGYTF
NA,TRBV5-5,TRBD1,TRBJ1-2,TGTGCCAGCAGCTTGGGGGACAGCGGTCCGTATGGCTACACCTTC,CASSLGDSGPYGYTF
few,TRBV3-1/TRBV3-2,NA,TRBJ1-3,TGTGCCAGCAGCCCCGTCTGGAGCTCTGGAAACACCATATATTTT,CASSPVWSSGNTIYF
NA,TRBV20-1,TRBD1,TRBJ1-2,TGCAGTGCTAGGAGGGGGCAGGGCTACACCTTC,CSARRGQGYTF
NA,TRBV19,TRBD2,TRBJ2-3,TGTGCCAGTAGTTGGACTAGCGGGGGCCGCACAGATACGCAGTATTTT,CASSWTSGGRTDTQYF
NA,TRBV10-3,TRBD1,TRBJ2-7,TGTGCCATCAGTGACCCGGACAGGGAAACCTACGAGCAGTACTTC,CAISDPDRETYEQYF
NA,TRBV6-6,NA,TRBJ2-7,TGTGCCAGCAGTTACTCCCGGGTCTCCTACGAGCAGTACTTC,CASSYSRVSYEQYF
NA,TRBV6-6,NA,TRBJ1-5,TGTGCCAGCACTCCGGGGGTGGGAAATCAGCCCCAGCATTTT,CASTPGVGNQPQHF
once,TRBV24-1,NA,TRBJ2-7,TGTGCCACCAGTGATCAGAGGGGGAATCCCTACGAGCAGTACTTC,CATSDQRGNPYEQYF
NA,TRBV10-3,TRBD1,TRBJ1-4,TGTGCCATCAGTGAGCGGACAGGGGCAACTAATGAAAAACTGTTTTTT,CAISERTGATNEKLFF
NA,TRBV4-1,TRBD1,TRBJ1-5,TGCGCCAGCAGCCAAATGCTCTCGGGACAGGGAAACAATCAGCCCCAGCATTTT,CASSQMLSGQGNNQPQHF
NA,TRBV2,NA,TRBJ2-7,TGTGCCAGCTCCCGCGGAGCGCTTTCCGAGCAGTACTTC,CASSRGALSEQYF
NA,TRBV19,TRBD1,TRBJ1-3,TGTGCCAGTAGCCCCACAGGGGGGGCAGGAAACACCATATATTTT,CASSPTGGAGNTIYF
NA,TRBV3-1/TRBV3-2,NA,TRBJ1-4,TGTGCCAGCAGCCAAGGGGCAGGCGTACTGTTTTTT,CASSQGAGVLFF
NA,TRBV10-3,TRBD1,TRBJ1-4,TGTGCCATCAGTCCGGGACAGGGTTCTGGGGCTTATGAAAAACTGTTTTTT,CAISPGQGSGAYEKLFF
NA,TRBV5-6,TRBD1,TRBJ1-6,TGTGCCAGCAGCCCGGGAGGGACAGTGACCGGGGGTTCACCCCTCCACTTT,CASSPGGTVTGGSPLHF
NA,TRBV11-2,TRBD2,TRBJ2-5,TGTGCCAGCAGCTTGGGACTAGCGGGGGAGACCCAGTACTTC,CASSLGLAGETQYF
NA,TRBV7-2,TRBD1,TRBJ2-7,TGTGCCAGCAGCTCACCGACAGGGGGGCACGAGCAGTACTTC,CASSSPTGGHEQYF
few,TRBV27,TRBD1,TRBJ1-1,TGTGCCAGCAGTTTTAGACAGGGGAATACTCCTGAAGCTTTCTTT,CASSFRQGNTPEAFF
NA,TRBV5-1,NA,TRBJ2-3,TGCGCCAGCAGCCGGGACTCCACAGATACGCAGTATTTT,CASSRDSTDTQYF
NA,TRBV30,NA,TRBJ1-4,TGTGCCTGGAGTGTTGCGGTTAATGAAAAACTGTTTTTT,CAWSVAVNEKLFF
NA,TRBV2,TRBD1,TRBJ1-3,TGTGCCAGCAGTGTTGAGGGGGCAAACTCTGGAAACACCATATATTTT,CASSVEGANSGNTIYF
once,TRBV5-1,TRBD1,TRBJ1-4,TGCGCCAGCAGCGTCTCCGGGACAGGGTATGAAAAACTGTTTTTT,CASSVSGTGYEKLFF
NA,TRBV19,NA,TRBJ2-6,TGTGCCAGTAGTATAACGCCCGGGGGACCTGGGGCCAACGTCCTGACTTTC,CASSITPGGPGANVLTF
NA,TRBV19,TRBD1,TRBJ1-1,TGTGCCAGTAGTCCACAGGGGGTGAACACTGAAGCTTTCTTT,CASSPQGVNTEAFF
NA,TRBV5-6,TRBD1,TRBJ1-4,TGTGCCAGCAGCCAATACTCCGGACAGGGGATATCGCATGAAAAACTGTTTTTT,CASSQYSGQGISHEKLFF
NA,TRBV6-6,TRBD2,TRBJ2-3,TGTGCCAGCACCCCCGGGGGGTTGTATACGCAGTATTTT,CASTPGGLYTQYF
NA,TRBV5-1,TRBD1,TRBJ1-1,TGCGCCAGCAGCCCCGACAGGGCTACTGAAGCTTTCTTT,CASSPDRATEAFF
few,TRBV5-1,NA,TRBJ1-4,TGCGCCAGCAGCTCCGGCGGGGGCGTAGGGGATGAAAAACTGTTTTTT,CASSSGGGVGDEKLFF
NA,TRBV19,NA,TRBJ1-1,TGTGCCAGTACGGAGGCGGAGATTTATGAAGCTTTCTTT,CASTEAEIYEAFF
few,TRBV27,TRBD1,TRBJ2-5,TGTGCCAGCAGTTGGACAGGGGGGCGCCCCCAAGAGACCCAGTACTTC,CASSWTGGRPQETQYF
NA,TRBV3-1/TRBV3-2,TRBD1,TRBJ1-2,TGTGCCAGCAGCCAGGGACAGGCCGGCGGCTACACCTTC,CASSQGQAGGYTF